This TCR beta chain was identified in a study of blood T cell repertoires in COVID-19. The table lists this clone with a count of one. Generated by immunoSEQ multiplex PCR, the TCRdb table keeps only in-frame clones and is missing some. The sample includes about 220,000 clones, over 75% seen only once; the top ten take 1.9%. Germline CDR1 is KGHSH and CDR2 is LQKENI. Losses at the gene ends were 4 bases for V and 3 bases for J; bases not matched to a gene: 0. CDR3 length: 13 amino acids. The chain is built from TRBV18 and TRBJ2-1, with 7 bases lining up with TRBD2. Sequencing was carried out using peripheral blood. This TCR was sampled from a man aged 40-49 years with active or convalescent COVID-19. DNA for the CDR3: TGTGCCAGCTCACGCGGGGGCTACAATGAGCAGTTCTTC. Residues: CASSRGGYNEQFF.